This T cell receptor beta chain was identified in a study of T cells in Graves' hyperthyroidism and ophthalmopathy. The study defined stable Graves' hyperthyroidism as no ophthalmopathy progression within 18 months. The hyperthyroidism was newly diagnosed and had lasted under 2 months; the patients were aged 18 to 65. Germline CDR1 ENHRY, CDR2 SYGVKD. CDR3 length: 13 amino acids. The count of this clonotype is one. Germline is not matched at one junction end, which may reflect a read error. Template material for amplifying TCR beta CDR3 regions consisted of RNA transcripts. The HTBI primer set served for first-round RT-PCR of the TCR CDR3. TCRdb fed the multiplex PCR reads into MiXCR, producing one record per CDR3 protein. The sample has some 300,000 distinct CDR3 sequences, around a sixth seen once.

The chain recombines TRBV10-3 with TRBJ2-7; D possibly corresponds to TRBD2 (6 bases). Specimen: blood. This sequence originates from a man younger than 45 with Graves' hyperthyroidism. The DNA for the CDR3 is TGTGCCATCAACGACGGGAGCTTGGAAGAGCGGTACTTC. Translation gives CAINDGSLEERYF.